The entry that follows covers one T cell receptor beta chain sequence. These data come from a study of blood T cell repertoires in COVID-19. Study-wide context: Acute and convalescent COVID-19 specimens originated in the United States, Italy and Spain. Sources were T cells, B-cell-depleted T cells, or PBMCs; the material itself was cDNA or gDNA.

Categorization into cohorts depended on clinical history that participants reported. Recovered Cohort 3 donors showed two negative PCRs, clearance, or symptom resolution. The data were produced by immunoSEQ multiplex PCR, yet TCRdb's version contains in-frame clones alone and is incomplete. The sample holds a few hundred thousand clones, around 92% seen once. CDR3 length: 16 residues. Germline CDR1 SGHAT, CDR2 FQNNGV. V was cut by 1 base and J by 0 bases, with 11 bases left in between. The origin of this receptor is a woman in her twenties or thirties who had recovered from COVID-19. Sequencing used PBMCs or T cells enriched from blood (not recorded which). This rearrangement joins TRBV11-2 to TRBJ2-3; D call uncertain. CDR3 sequence: CASSLGSTGSTDTQYF. The DNA of the CDR3 is TGTGCCAGCAGCTTAGGGTCAACCGGTAGCACAGATACGCAGTATTTT.